This TCR beta chain was sequenced during a study of blood T cell repertoires in COVID-19. Original analysis: Amplification from reference gene primers served as the basis for estimated nucleated cell counts. The protocol was immunoSEQ multiplex PCR, while the TCRdb copy is restricted to in-frame clones and leaves out a portion. From that table come the V and J calls and clone size; the DNA was used to work out D and trimming. The table lists approximately 500,000 clones, approximately 89% of them singletons. The germline V and J ends were trimmed by 3 bases and 5 bases, with 18 bases remaining between them. Germline values: CDR1 LNHDA, CDR2 SQIVND (reference sequence). The CDR3 covers 16 residues. Patients at the Seattle site were enrolled during active infection and followed longitudinally.

The TCR sequence derives from a man aged 18 to 29 with COVID-19, enrolled during active disease. The sample comprised peripheral blood. The rearrangement uses TRBV19 and TRBJ2-3; D is perhaps TRBD2 (6 bases). This CDR3 reads CASSMWTGVWGDTQYF. The DNA of the CDR3 is TGTGCCAGTAGTATGTGGACGGGAGTCTGGGGAGATACGCAGTATTTT. Complete variable domain (other parts from reference TRBV19 and TRBJ2-3): DGGITQSPKYLFRKEGQNVTLSCEQNLNHDAMYWYRQDPGQGLRLIYYSQIVNDFQKGDIAEGYSVSREKKESFPLTVTSAQKNPTAFYLCASSMWTGVWGDTQYFGPGTRLTVL.